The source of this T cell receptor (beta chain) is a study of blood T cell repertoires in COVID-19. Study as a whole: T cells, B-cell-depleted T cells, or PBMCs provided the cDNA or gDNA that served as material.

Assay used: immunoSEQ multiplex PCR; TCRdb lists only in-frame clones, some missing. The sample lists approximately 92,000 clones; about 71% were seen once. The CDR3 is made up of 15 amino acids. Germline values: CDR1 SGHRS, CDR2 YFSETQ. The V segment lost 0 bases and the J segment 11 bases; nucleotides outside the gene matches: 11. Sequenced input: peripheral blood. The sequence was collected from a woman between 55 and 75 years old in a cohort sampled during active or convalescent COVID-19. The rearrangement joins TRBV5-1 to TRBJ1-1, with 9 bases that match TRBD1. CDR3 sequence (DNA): TGCGCCAGCAGCTTGGGAGGAGGACAGGGGAAGGTCGCTTTCTTT. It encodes CASSLGGGQGKVAFF.